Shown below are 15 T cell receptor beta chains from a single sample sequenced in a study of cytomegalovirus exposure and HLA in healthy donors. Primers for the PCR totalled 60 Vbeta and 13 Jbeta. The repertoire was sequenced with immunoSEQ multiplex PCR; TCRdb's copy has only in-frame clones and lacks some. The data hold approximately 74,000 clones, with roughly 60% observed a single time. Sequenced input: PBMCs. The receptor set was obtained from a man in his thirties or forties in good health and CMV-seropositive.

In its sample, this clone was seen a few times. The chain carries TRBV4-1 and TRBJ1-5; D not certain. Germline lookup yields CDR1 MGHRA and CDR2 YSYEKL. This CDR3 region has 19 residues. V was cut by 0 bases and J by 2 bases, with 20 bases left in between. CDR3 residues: CASSQDNLWRRKGNQPQHF. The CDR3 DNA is TGCGCCAGCAGCCAAGACAATCTCTGGAGGCGAAAGGGCAATCAGCCCCAGCATTTT.

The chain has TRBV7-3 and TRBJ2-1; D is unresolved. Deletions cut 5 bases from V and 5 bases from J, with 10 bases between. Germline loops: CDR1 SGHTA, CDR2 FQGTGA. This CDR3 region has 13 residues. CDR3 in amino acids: CASSLQLDNEQFF. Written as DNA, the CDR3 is TGTGCCAGCAGCCTCCAACTTGACAATGAGCAGTTCTTC.

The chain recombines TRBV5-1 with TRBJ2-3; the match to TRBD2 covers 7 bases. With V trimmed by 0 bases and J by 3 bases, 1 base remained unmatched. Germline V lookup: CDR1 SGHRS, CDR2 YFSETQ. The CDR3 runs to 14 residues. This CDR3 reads CASSLEAGTDTQYF. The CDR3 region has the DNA TGCGCCAGCAGCTTGGAAGCGGGAACAGATACGCAGTATTTT.

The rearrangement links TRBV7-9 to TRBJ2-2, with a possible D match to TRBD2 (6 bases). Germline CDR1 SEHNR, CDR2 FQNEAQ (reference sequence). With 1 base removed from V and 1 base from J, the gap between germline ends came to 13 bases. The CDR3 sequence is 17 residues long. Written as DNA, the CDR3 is TGTGCCAGCAGCTTAGGGAAGTGGGAGGAGAACACCGGGGAGCTGTTTTTT. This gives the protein CASSLGKWEENTGELFF. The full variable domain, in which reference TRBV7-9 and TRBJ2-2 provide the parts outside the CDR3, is DTGVSQNPRHKITKRGQNVTFRCDPISEHNRLYWYRQTLGQGPEFLTYFQNEAQLEKSRLLSDRFSAERPKGSFSTLEIQRTEQGDSAMYLCASSLGKWEENTGELFFGEGSRLTVL.

CDR3 bases: TGTGCCACGAAGGACAGGGAGGAAGCCGGGGAGCTGTTTTTT. Its protein is CATKDREEAGELFF. The chain has TRBV10-3 and TRBJ2-2; TRBD1 matches 8 bases. V was clipped by 10 bases and J by 6 bases; unmatched bases: 10. CDR1 ENHRY and CDR2 SYGVKD come from the germline V gene. The CDR3 spans 14 residues.

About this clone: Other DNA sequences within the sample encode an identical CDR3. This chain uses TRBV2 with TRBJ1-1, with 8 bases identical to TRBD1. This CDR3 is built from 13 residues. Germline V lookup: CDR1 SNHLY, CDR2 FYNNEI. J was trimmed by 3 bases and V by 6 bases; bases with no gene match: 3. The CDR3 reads CASSVGQDTEAFF. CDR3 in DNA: TGTGCCAGCAGCGTGGGACAGGACACTGAAGCTTTCTTT.

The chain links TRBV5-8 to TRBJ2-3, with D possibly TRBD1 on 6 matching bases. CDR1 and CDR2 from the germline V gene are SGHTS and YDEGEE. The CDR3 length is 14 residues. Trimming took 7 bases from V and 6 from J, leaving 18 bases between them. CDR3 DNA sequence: TGTGCCAGCGGATCTACAGGGAAGTGGGATACGCAGTATTTT. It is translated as CASGSTGKWDTQYF.

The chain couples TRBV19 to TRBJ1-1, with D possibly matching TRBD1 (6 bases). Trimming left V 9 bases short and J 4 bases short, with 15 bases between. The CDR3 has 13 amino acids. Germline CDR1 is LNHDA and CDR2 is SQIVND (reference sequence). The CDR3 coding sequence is TGTGCCAGCTCCGGGACACCTAGCACTGAAGCTTTCTTT. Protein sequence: CASSGTPSTEAFF.

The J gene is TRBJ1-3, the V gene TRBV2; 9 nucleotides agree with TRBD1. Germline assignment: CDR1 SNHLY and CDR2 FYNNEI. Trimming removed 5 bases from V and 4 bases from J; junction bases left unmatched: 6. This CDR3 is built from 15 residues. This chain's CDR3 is CASSPQGAWGNTIYF. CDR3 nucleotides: TGTGCCAGCAGTCCACAGGGGGCGTGGGGAAACACCATATATTTT. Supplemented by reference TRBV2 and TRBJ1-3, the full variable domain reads EPEVTQTPSHQVTQMGQEVILRCVPISNHLYFYWYRQILGQKVEFLVSFYNNEISEKSEIFDDQFSVERPDGSNFTLKIRSTKLEDSAMYFCASSPQGAWGNTIYFGEGSWLTVV.

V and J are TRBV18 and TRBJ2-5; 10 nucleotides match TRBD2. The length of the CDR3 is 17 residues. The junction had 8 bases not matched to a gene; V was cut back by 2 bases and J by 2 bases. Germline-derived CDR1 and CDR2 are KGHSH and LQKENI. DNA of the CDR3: TGTGCCAGCTCACCAGGTTCTCTAGCGGGAGCACAAGAGACCCAGTACTTC. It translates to CASSPGSLAGAQETQYF.

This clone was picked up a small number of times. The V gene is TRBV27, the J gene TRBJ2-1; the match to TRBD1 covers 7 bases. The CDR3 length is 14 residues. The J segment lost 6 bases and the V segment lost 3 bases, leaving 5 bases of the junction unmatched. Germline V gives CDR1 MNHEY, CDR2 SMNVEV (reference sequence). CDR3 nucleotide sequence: TGTGCCAGCAGTTTGCGAGACAGGGTCAATGAGCAGTTCTTC. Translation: CASSLRDRVNEQFF.

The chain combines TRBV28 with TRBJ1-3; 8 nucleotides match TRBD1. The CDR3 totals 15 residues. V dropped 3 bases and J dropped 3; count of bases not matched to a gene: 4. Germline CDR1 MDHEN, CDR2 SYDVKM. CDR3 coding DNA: TGTGCCAGCAGTTTTATCGGACAGGGTGGAAACACCATATATTTT. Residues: CASSFIGQGGNTIYF.

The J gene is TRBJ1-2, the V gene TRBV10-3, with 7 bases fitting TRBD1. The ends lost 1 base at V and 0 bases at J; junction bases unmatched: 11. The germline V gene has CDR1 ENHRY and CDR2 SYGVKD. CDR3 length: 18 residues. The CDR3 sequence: CAISEFDREPNPNYGYTF. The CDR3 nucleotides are TGTGCCATCAGTGAGTTTGACAGGGAACCAAATCCTAACTATGGCTACACCTTC.

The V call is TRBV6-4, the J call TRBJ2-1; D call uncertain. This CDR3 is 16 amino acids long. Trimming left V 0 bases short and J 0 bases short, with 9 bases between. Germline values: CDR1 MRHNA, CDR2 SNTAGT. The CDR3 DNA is TGTGCCAGCAGTGACTCGGCATCTAGCTCCTACAATGAGCAGTTCTTC. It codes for CASSDSASSSYNEQFF.

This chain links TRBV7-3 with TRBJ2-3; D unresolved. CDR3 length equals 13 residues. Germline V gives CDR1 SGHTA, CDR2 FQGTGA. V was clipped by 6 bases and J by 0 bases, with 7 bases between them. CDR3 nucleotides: TGTGCCAGCAGTCCTTCCAGCACAGATACGCAGTATTTT. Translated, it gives CASSPSSTDTQYF. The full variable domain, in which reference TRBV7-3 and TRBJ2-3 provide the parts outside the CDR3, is GAGVSQTPSNKVTEKGKYVELRCDPISGHTALYWYRQSLGQGPEFLIYFQGTGAADDSGLPNDRFFAVRPEGSVSTLKIQRTERGDSAVYLCASSPSSTDTQYFGPGTRLTVL.